Following are 6 T cell receptor beta chains from one sample sequenced in a study of CD8 T cells in ankylosing spondylitis. TCRdb itself ran the 5' RACE reads through MiXCR, one entry per CDR3 protein. The data hold more than 150,000 distinct CDR3 sequences, with roughly 12% observed a single time. The sequencing input was blood, either unsorted or a sorted T cell fraction (not recorded which). These receptors were taken from a male donor with ankylosing spondylitis or in good health (not recorded which).

This clonotype has more than one count but fewer than ten. One end of the junction varies from germline; a read error may be responsible. CDR3 DNA: TGCGCCAGCAGCTTGGGGAGGGGATCCTCCGAGCAGTACTTC. It specifies CASSLGRGSSEQYF. The rearrangement joins TRBV5-1 to TRBJ2-7; tentatively, D is TRBD2 (6 bases). The CDR3 is made up of 14 amino acids. From germline, CDR1 is SGHRS and CDR2 YFSETQ.

This chain uses TRBV7-9 with TRBJ2-7; D is uncertain. The CDR3 spans 12 residues. V shed 1 base and J shed 5 bases, with 6 bases lying between them. Germline loops: CDR1 SEHNR, CDR2 FQNEAQ (reference sequence). CDR3 in DNA: TGTGCCAGCAGCTTAGGTTTCAACGAGCAGTACTTC. Encoded protein: CASSLGFNEQYF.

This sequence joins TRBV11-2 and TRBJ2-5; possibly TRBD1 for D (6 bases). CDR3 length equals 17 residues. V lost 5 bases and J 2 bases, leaving 21 bases between the germline ends. CDR1 and CDR2 (germline): SGHAT, FQNNGV. The CDR3 DNA is TGTGCCAGCAGCCACGGAGAGAACAGGGTTGGGCAAGAGACCCAGTACTTC. Its translation is CASSHGENRVGQETQYF.

J is TRBJ2-7 and V is TRBV27; D is perhaps TRBD1 or TRBD2 (5 bases each). The CDR3 totals 14 residues. V shed 3 bases and J shed 2 bases, with 11 bases lying between them. Germline loops: CDR1 MNHEY, CDR2 SMNVEV (reference sequence). As DNA, the CDR3 is TGTGCCAGCAGTTTGGGGGTCGGGACCTACGAGCAGTACTTC. Residues: CASSLGVGTYEQYF.

The V and J genes are TRBV21-1 and TRBJ2-6; the table gives TRBD2 as D, unverified against the DNA. TRBV21-1 is recorded as a pseudogene. The CDR3 length is 17 residues. The CDR3 protein is CASSKKDLSSGANVLTF. CDR3 bases: TGTGCCAGCAGCAAAAAGGACTTAAGCTCTGGGGCCAACGTCCTGACTTTC.

This clonotype has more than one count but fewer than ten. The chain uses TRBV14 and TRBJ2-1; D is ambiguous. CDR1 is SGHDN and CDR2 is FVKESK in the germline V gene. The CDR3 is 17 amino acids. The germline V and J ends were trimmed by 6 bases and 0 bases, with 18 bases remaining between them. The CDR3 here is CASSPNMGPISYNEQFF. The DNA for the CDR3 is TGTGCCAGCAGTCCTAATATGGGCCCTATCTCCTACAATGAGCAGTTCTTC.